This T cell receptor (beta chain) originates from a study of blood T cell repertoires in COVID-19. Study members were between about 18 and 100 years old and lived in fewer than 30 US regions. Produced via immunoSEQ multiplex PCR; TCRdb's table is partial and in-frame only. The sample yields a few hundred thousand clones, roughly nine tenths seen once. The CDR3 totals 16 residues. V trimming: 0 bases; J trimming: 2 bases; junction bases outside the gene matches: 3. The V gene's germline CDR1 is LNHNV and CDR2 YYDKDF (reference sequence). This clonotype originated in a woman in her late teens or twenties who had recovered from COVID-19. The source material was PBMCs or T cells enriched from blood (not recorded which). The chain carries TRBV15 and TRBJ1-5; the match to TRBD1 covers 8 bases. The CDR3 sequence is CATSRDRGPRNQPQHF. CDR3 coding DNA: TGTGCCACCAGCAGAGACAGGGGGCCTCGCAATCAGCCCCAGCATTTT.